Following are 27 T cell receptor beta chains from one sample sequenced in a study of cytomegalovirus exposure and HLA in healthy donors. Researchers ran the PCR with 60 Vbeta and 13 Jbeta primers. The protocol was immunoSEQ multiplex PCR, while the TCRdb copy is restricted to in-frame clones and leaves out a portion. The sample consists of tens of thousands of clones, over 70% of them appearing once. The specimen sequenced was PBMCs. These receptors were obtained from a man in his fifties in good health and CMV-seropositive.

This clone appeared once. The CDR3 nucleotides read TGCAGTGCTGATCAGGGAAACACCATATATTTT. Protein sequence: CSADQGNTIYF. The V gene is TRBV20-1, the J gene TRBJ1-3, with D unclear. This CDR3 is 11 amino acids long. V lost 5 bases, J lost 4 bases, and 6 bases lay in between. CDR1 is DFQATT and CDR2 is SNEGSKA in the germline V gene (reference sequence).

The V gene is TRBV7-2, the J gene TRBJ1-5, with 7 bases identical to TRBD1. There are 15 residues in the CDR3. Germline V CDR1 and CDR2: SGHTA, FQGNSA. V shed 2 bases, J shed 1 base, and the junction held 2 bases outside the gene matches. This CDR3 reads CASSLRTGSNQPQHF. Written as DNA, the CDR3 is TGTGCCAGCAGCTTAAGGACAGGAAGCAATCAGCCCCAGCATTTT.

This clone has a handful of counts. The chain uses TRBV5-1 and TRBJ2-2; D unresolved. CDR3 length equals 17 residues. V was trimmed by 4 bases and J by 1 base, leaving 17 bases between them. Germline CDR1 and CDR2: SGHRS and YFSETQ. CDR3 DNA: TGCGCCAGCAGCACGAGGAACGGAGATCTGAACACCGGGGAGCTGTTTTTT. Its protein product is CASSTRNGDLNTGELFF.

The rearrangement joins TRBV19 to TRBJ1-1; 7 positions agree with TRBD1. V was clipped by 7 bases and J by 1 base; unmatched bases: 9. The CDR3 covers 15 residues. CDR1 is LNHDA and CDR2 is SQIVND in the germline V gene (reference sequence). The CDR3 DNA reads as TGTGCCAGTATTTCTATCCGGGACAGGAACACTGAAGCTTTCTTT. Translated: CASISIRDRNTEAFF.

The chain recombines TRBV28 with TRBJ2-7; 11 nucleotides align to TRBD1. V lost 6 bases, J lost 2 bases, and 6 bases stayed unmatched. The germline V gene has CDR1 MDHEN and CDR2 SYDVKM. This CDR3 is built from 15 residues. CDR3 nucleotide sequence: TGTGCCAGCAGACGAAGGACAGGGGGCCCCTACGAGCAGTACTTC. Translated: CASRRRTGGPYEQYF.

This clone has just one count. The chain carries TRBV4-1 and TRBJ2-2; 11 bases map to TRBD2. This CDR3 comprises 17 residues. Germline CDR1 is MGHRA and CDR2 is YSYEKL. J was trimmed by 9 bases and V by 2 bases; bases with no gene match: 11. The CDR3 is CASSQYPLTSGIRELFF. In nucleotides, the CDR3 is TGCGCCAGCAGCCAATATCCCTTGACTAGCGGGATTAGGGAGCTGTTTTTT.

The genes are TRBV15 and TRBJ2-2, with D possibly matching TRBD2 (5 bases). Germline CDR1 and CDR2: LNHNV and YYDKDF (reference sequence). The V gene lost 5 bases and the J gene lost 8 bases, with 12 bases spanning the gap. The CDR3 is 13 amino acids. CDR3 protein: CATSRKGVGELFF. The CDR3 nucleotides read TGTGCCACCAGCCGAAAGGGAGTGGGGGAGCTGTTTTTT.

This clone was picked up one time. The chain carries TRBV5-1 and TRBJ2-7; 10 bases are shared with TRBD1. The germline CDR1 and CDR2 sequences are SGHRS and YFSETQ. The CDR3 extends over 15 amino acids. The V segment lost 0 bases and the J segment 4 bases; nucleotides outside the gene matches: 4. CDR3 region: CASSLDGQGEYEQYF. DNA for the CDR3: TGCGCCAGCAGCTTGGACGGACAGGGGGAATACGAGCAGTACTTC.

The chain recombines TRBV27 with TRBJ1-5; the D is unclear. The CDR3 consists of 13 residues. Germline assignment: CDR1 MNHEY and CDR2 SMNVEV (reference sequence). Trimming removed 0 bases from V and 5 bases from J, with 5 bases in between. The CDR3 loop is CASSLSSYQPQHF. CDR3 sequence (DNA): TGTGCCAGCAGTTTATCGTCTTATCAGCCCCAGCATTTT.

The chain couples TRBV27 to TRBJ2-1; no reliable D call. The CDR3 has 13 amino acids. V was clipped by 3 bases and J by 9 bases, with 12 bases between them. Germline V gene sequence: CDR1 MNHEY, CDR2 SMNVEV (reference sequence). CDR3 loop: CASSFSASSEQFF. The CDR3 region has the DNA TGTGCCAGCAGTTTCTCGGCCTCTAGTGAGCAGTTCTTC.

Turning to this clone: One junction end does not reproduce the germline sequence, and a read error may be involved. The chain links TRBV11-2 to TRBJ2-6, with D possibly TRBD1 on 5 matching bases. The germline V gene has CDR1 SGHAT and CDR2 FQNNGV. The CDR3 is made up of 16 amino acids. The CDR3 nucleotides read TGTGCCAGCAGCCCCCAGCGTATCTCTGGGGCCAACGGCCTGACTTTC. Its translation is CASSPQRISGANGLTF.

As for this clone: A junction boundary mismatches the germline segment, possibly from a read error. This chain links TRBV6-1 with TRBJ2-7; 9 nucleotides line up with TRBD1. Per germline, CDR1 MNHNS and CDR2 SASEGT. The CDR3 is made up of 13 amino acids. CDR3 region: CASREQGATRVHF. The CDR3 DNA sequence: TGTGCCAGCAGGGAACAGGGGGCAACAAGGGTTCACTTC.

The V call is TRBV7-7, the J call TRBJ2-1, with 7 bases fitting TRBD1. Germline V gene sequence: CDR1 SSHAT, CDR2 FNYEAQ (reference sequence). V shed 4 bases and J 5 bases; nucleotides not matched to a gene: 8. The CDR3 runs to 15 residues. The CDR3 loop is CASSSDPGTDNEQFF. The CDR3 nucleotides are TGTGCCAGCAGCTCCGACCCGGGGACAGACAATGAGCAGTTCTTC.

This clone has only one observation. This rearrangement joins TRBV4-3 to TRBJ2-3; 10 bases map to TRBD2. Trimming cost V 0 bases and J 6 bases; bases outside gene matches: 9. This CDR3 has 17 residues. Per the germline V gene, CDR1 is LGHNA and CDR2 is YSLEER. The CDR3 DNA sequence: TGCGCCAGCAGCCAAGAAACTCCAGCGGGAGGGCTCGATACGCAGTATTTT. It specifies CASSQETPAGGLDTQYF.

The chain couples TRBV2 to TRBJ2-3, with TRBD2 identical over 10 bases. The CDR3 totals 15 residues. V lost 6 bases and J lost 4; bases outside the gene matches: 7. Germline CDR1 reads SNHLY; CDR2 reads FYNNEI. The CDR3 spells CASSYLAGVSDTQYF. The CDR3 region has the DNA TGTGCCAGCAGCTATCTAGCGGGAGTGTCAGATACGCAGTATTTT.

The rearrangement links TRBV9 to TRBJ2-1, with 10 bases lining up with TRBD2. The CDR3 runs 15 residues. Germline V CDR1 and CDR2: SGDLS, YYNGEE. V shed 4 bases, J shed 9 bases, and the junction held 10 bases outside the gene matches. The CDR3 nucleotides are TGTGCCAGCAGCACCCTAGCGGGAGTTGATAGTGAGCAGTTCTTC. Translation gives CASSTLAGVDSEQFF.

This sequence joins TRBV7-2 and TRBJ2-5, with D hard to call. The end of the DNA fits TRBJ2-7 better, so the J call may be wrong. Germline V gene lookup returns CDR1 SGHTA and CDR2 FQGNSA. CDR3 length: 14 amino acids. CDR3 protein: CASSQRPRSREQYF. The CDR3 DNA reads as TGTGCCAGCAGCCAGAGGCCTAGATCTCGCGAGCAGTACTTC.

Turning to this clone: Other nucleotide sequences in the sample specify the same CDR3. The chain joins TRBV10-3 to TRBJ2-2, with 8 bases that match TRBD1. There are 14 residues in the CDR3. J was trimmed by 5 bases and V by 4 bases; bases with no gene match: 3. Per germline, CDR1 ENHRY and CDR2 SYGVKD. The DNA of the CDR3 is TGTGCCATCAGTGCAGGGGGCGGGACCGGGGAGCTGTTTTTT. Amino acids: CAISAGGGTGELFF.

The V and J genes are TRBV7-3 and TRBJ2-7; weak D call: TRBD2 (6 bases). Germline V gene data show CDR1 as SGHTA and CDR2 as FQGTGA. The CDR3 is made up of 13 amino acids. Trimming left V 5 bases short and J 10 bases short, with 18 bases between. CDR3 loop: CASSPGTGLGQYF. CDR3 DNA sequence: TGTGCCAGCAGCCCCGGGACTGGTTTGGGCCAGTACTTC.

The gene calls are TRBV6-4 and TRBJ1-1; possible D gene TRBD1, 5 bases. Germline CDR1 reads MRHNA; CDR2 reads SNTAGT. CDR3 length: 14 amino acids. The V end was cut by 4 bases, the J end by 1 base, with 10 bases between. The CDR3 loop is CASSAGPGNTEAFF. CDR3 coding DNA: TGTGCCAGCAGTGCAGGGCCTGGGAACACTGAAGCTTTCTTT.

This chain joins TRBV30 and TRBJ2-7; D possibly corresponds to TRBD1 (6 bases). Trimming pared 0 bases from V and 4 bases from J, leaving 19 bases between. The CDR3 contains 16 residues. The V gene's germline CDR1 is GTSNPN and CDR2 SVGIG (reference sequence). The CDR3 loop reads CAWSVSRTARFYEQYF. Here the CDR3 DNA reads TGTGCCTGGAGTGTTTCCCGGACAGCGAGATTTTACGAGCAGTACTTC.

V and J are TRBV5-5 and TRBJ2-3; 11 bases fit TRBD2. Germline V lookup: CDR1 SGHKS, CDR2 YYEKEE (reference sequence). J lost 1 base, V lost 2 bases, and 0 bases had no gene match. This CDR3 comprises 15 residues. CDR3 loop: CASSLLAGGTDTQYF. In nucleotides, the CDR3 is TGTGCCAGCAGCTTACTAGCGGGAGGCACAGATACGCAGTATTTT.

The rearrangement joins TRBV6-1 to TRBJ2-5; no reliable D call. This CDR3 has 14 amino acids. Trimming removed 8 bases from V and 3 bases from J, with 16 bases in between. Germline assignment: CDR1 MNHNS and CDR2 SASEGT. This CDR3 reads CASFALGSKETQYF. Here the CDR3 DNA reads TGTGCCAGCTTTGCACTCGGGTCGAAAGAGACCCAGTACTTC.

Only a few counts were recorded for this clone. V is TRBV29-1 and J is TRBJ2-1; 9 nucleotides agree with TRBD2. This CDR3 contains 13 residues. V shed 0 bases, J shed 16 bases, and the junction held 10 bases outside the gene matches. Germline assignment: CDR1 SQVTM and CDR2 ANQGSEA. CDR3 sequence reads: CSVEDRREGRCFF. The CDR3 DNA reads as TGCAGCGTTGAAGATCGGCGGGAGGGCCGTTGTTTCTTC.

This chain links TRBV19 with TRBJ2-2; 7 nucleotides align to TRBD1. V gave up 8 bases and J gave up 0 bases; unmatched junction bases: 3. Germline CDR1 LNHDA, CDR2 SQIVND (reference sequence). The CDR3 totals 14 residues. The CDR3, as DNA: TGTGCCAGTCACAGGGGAACGAACACCGGGGAGCTGTTTTTT. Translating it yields CASHRGTNTGELFF. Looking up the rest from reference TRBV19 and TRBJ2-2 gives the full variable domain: DGGITQSPKYLFRKEGQNVTLSCEQNLNHDAMYWYRQDPGQGLRLIYYSQIVNDFQKGDIAEGYSVSREKKESFPLTVTSAQKNPTAFYLCASHRGTNTGELFFGEGSRLTVL.

CDR3 sequence: CASSGSGTGNLGAFF. CDR3 nucleotides: TGTGCCAGCAGCGGAAGCGGGACAGGGAATTTGGGAGCTTTCTTT. This sequence joins TRBV9 and TRBJ1-1; TRBD1 agrees at 9 bases. V lost 3 bases and J lost 10; bases outside the gene matches: 13. The CDR3 length is 15 residues. The germline gives CDR1 SGDLS, CDR2 YYNGEE.

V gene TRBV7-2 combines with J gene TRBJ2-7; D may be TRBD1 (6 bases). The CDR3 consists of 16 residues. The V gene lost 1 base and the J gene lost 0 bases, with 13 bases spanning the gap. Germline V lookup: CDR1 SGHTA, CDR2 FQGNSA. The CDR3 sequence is CASSLEGVGASYEQYF. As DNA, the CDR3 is TGTGCCAGCAGCTTAGAGGGGGTCGGAGCCTCCTACGAGCAGTACTTC.